Reported below is one TCR beta chain. Its specificity is not known. This record belongs to a study of shared clonotypes between healthy human individuals. Across the whole study: Sampling drew on donors who were a couple of women and a few men aged 18 to 49.

Study observations and caveats: What rarefaction showed was incomplete sorted-subset sequencing despite large depth.

This CDR3 region has 15 residues. The germline CDR1 and CDR2 sequences are LGHNT and FRNRAP. Trimming removed 6 bases at V and 0 bases at J, with 14 bases between. Recent acute infections and vaccinations were absent in the healthy HIV-negative adult donors. Some clones are missing from TCRdb's copy, which holds only in-frame ones; the method was immunoSEQ multiplex PCR. Counted here are millions of clones, roughly 95% occurring once; the ten biggest clones make up roughly 0.13%. Sequenced material: naive CD4+ T cells sorted from blood. Subset: CD45RA+ positively selected. This chain connects TRBV12-5 to TRBJ1-2; the D is unclear. This clonotype was sampled from a man between 18 and 35 years old in good health. CDR3 amino acids: CASGQRGSSNYGYTF. In DNA form, the CDR3 reads TGTGCTAGTGGACAGAGAGGGAGTTCTAACTATGGCTACACCTTC.